What follows describes a single T cell receptor (beta chain). Its specificity is unknown. This sample was taken from a study of cytomegalovirus exposure and HLA in healthy donors. Study context: Among the roughly 400 donors who were genotyped, approximately 84% fell in the genetic ancestry cluster that is associated with self-reported Caucasian donors. Study-level findings and limits: Roughly uniform sequencing depth across donors was assumed, possibly incorrectly. It has been reported that TCR beta sequences accurately predicted the HLA-A and HLA-B alleles of most subjects. A missense DCLRE1C variant was associated with V- and J-gene trimming of TCR beta chains in a later analysis, and an independent cohort replicated the association.

V was cut by 1 base and J by 2 bases, with 5 bases left in between. The V gene's germline CDR1 is SGHAT and CDR2 FQDESV (reference sequence). The CDR3 has 13 residues. Primers included in the PCR were 60 Vbeta and 13 Jbeta primers. Clones were sequenced by immunoSEQ multiplex PCR, and TCRdb holds only the in-frame ones, with some missing. The sample has about 140,000 clones, roughly 80% seen once; the top ten hold approximately 3.2%. This receptor was taken from a man aged 35 to 55 in good health and CMV-seronegative. Input material: PBMCs. This sequence joins TRBV11-1 and TRBJ1-2; D is undetermined. The CDR3 loop is CASSLGRNYGYTF. CDR3 coding DNA: TGTGCCAGCAGCTTAGGCAGGAACTATGGCTACACCTTC.